This TCR beta chain appears in the sequencing data of a study of OX40 agonist ivuxolimab in advanced cancers. About the full investigation: Ivuxolimab, which targeted the costimulatory receptor OX40 (CD134), was an agonistic, fully human IgG2 monoclonal antibody. Partial responses occurred in three dose-escalation patients: two with cutaneous melanoma and one with hepatocellular carcinoma. Of the approximately 54 patients in dose escalation, some 20 had hepatocellular carcinoma, around 15 had melanoma, 9 had renal cell carcinoma and 9 had head and neck cancer. The paper describes the monotherapy dose-escalation part (N ≈ 50 patients) of the phase I trial of ivuxolimab. The point of sequencing TCRbeta in the periphery was to test whether ivuxolimab changed TCR sequence diversity and drove clonal T-cell expansion. In the dose-escalation cohort, 70% to 85% of patients were male, and the mean age was approximately 64 years, with a range of roughly 20 to 80. Intravenous ivuxolimab was administered to patients every 2 weeks at six dose levels: 0.01, 0.1, 0.3, 1.5, 3 and 10 mg/kg. Patients were allowed to have had prior anti-PD-1, anti-PD-L1 or anti-CTLA-4 therapy, and about 40% of the dose-escalation patients had been treated with checkpoint inhibitors.

V is clipped by 3 bases and J by 3 bases, and the sequence between their germline boundaries is 9 bases long. The CDR3 runs 14 amino acids, cysteine and phenylalanine included. The CDR3 DNA has 42 bases and is translated from base 1. The germline V gene (reference sequence) provides CDR1 LNHDA and CDR2 SQIVND. Genomic DNA was isolated from the sorted cells so that the TCRbeta CDR3 region could be sequenced. The immunoSEQ Assay was used to sequence the TCRbeta CDR3 regions. This is the immuneACCESS table as TCRdb keeps it, with only in-frame sequences that have V and J called. A part of the clones is gone; compared with another copy, unresolved V genes explain less than half, and the rest is unexplained. Here the sample has approximately 70,000 clones; approximately 90% occur a single time. The ten most abundant clones make up roughly 6% of the sample. General conclusions and limits of the study: After ivuxolimab, more expanded clones were found on average in CD8+ T cells than in CD4+ T cells. In the 0.1-3.0 mg/kg groups, partial responders had among the lowest normalized peripheral clonal expansion, particularly in CD8+ T cells. At doses of 0.1 to 3.0 mg/kg, clonal expansion of both CD4+ and CD8+ blood T cells was observed from baseline to week 6. Which antigens the clonally expanded peripheral T cells were specific for was not determined. Low levels of normalized T-cell clonal expansion were also shown by some nonresponding patients.

The trial excluded patients who had a history of autoimmune disease or were on systemic immunosuppression. Peripheral blood for TCR sequencing was drawn from every dose cohort at baseline, at cycle 4 day 1 and at cycle 7 day 1. Samples came from an open-label, multicenter, first-in-human phase I dose-escalation trial of ivuxolimab. Adults with locally advanced or metastatic head and neck squamous cell, hepatocellular, melanoma or renal cell carcinoma were enrolled in the trial. Before TCR sequencing, CD4+ T cells and CD8+ T cells from peripheral blood were sorted into separate populations. Notes on this clone: The specificity of this receptor is unknown. The sample holds no much larger clone one base away, and base qualities are not on file.

Recombination joined TRBV19 with TRBJ1-5; no confident D gene assignment can be made. This TCR was recovered from an adult with an advanced solid tumor such as melanoma, head and neck, liver or kidney cancer. Here the sequenced sample was CD4+ or CD8+ T cells sorted from blood, taken in a trial of the OX40 agonist ivuxolimab. The base sequence is TGTGCCAGTAGTATTTCATTCTCCAATCAGCCCCAGCATTTT. Its translation is CASSISFSNQPQHF. Full variable domain (CDR3 extended with the reference TRBV19 and TRBJ1-5 proteins): DGGITQSPKYLFRKEGQNVTLSCEQNLNHDAMYWYRQDPGQGLRLIYYSQIVNDFQKGDIAEGYSVSREKKESFPLTVTSAQKNPTAFYLCASSISFSNQPQHFGDGTRLSIL.